There are a few counts of the clone carrying this T cell receptor beta chain. The CDR3 contains 15 residues. The V gene's germline CDR1 is LGHNT and CDR2 FRNRAP. V shed 1 base, J shed 4 bases, and the junction held 4 bases outside the gene matches. These data belong to a study of blood T cell repertoires in COVID-19. Study background: From T cells, B-cell-depleted T cells, or PBMCs came the material, which was cDNA or gDNA.

Assay: immunoSEQ multiplex PCR; the TCRdb copy retains only in-frame clones and omits some. The table records 150,000 to 200,000 clones, roughly 85% of them present only once. The rearrangement uses TRBV12-5 and TRBJ2-5; 9 bases match TRBD2. The sequence came from a man between 60 and 75 years old with active or convalescent COVID-19. The material sequenced was peripheral blood. DNA for the CDR3: TGTGCTAGTGGTTTGGGAGCGGGGGGAAGAGAGACCCAGTACTTC. As protein: CASGLGAGGRETQYF.